This T cell receptor (beta chain) was sequenced for a study of cytomegalovirus exposure and HLA in healthy donors. Whole-study results and caveats: The number of N-insertions in an Asian-associated ancestry cluster was reportedly below the approximately 700-donor mean in a later analysis.

Notes on this clone: What it binds is unknown.

The PCR contained 60 Vbeta and 13 Jbeta primers. Libraries were prepared by immunoSEQ multiplex PCR; TCRdb keeps only in-frame clonotypes and omits some of them. The sample has approximately 300,000 clones; approximately 84% are singletons. Germline assignment: CDR1 MDHEN and CDR2 SYDVKM. The length of the CDR3 is 16 residues. V lost 5 bases, J lost 6 bases, and 11 bases stayed unmatched. The V call is TRBV28, the J call TRBJ1-2, with TRBD1 matching over 11 bases. This TCR was recovered from a woman in her thirties or forties in good health and CMV-seropositive. Specimen: PBMCs. CDR3 DNA sequence: TGTGCCAGCAGTCCACCCCTCGGACAGGGGGCTCATGGCTACACCTTC. It translates to CASSPPLGQGAHGYTF.